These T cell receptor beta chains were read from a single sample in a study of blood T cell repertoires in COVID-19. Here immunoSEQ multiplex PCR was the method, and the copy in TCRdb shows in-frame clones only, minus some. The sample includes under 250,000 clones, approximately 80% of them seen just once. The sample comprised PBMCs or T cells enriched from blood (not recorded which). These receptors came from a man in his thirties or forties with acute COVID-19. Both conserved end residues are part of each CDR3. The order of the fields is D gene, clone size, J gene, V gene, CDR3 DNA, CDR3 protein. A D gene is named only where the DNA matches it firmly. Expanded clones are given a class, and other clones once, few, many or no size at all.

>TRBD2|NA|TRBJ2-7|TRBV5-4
TGTGCCAGCAGCCCCGGATTGGTAGCGGGGAGCTCCTACGAGCAGTACTTC
CASSPGLVAGSSYEQYF
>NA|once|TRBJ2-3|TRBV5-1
TGCGCCAGCAAAATCAGGGGCCTGGGCACAGATACGCAGTATTTT
CASKIRGLGTDTQYF
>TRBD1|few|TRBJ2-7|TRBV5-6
TGTGCCAGCAGCAAAAAACAGGGGGCCTCTCGGGAGCAGTACTTC
CASSKKQGASREQYF
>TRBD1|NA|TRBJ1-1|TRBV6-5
TGTGCCAGCCCCGACAGGGGAGCGGTGAACACTGAAGCTTTCTTT
CASPDRGAVNTEAFF
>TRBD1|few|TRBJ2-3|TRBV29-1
TGCAGCGTCCCCGGGACAGGGCGCACAGATACGCAGTATTTT
CSVPGTGRTDTQYF
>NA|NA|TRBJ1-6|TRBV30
TGTGCCCGGAATGGGGGGGATGGTTCACCCCTCCACTTT
CARNGGDGSPLHF
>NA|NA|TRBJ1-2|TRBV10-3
TGTGCCATCAGTGAGTCGGCAGATAACTATGGCTACACCTTC
CAISESADNYGYTF
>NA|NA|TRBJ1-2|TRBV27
TGTGCCAGCAGTTTCTACGGGGGGCTGGCTGGCTACACCTTC
CASSFYGGLAGYTF
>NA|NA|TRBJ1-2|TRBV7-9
TGTGCCAGCAGCTCTGACAGCTCCTACACCTTC
CASSSDSSYTF
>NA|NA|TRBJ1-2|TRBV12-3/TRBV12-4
TGTGCCAGCAGTTTAGGACAAAAATATGGCTACACCTTC
CASSLGQKYGYTF
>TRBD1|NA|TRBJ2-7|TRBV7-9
TGTGCCAGCAGCCCGGGGACAGAAACTTATGGAACCTACGAGCAGTACTTC
CASSPGTETYGTYEQYF
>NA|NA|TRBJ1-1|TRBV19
TGTGCCAGTAGTATACAGGGGATAGGCACTGAAGCTTTCTTT
CASSIQGIGTEAFF
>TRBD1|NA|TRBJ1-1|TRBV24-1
TGTGCCACCAGTGATTACGGACAGGGGGTTTCGAACACTGAAGCTTTCTTT
CATSDYGQGVSNTEAFF
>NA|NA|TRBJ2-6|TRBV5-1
TGCGCCAGCAGCACGGGTACAGGTTCTGGGGCCAACGTCCTGACTTTC
CASSTGTGSGANVLTF
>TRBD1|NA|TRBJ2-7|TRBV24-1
TGTGCCACCAGTGACCCCGCCGGGACAGTGTACTTC
CATSDPAGTVYF
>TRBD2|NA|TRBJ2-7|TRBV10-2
TGCGCCAGCAATATAGCGGGGGACTACGAGCAGTACTTC
CASNIAGDYEQYF
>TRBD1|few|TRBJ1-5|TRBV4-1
TGCGCCAGCAGCCAAGAATACGGGGCTAGGACAGGGGGCACTCGGCCCCAGCATTTT
CASSQEYGARTGGTRPQHF
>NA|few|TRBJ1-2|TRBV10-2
TGCGCCAGCAGCTACAACCTGATGGCGCCGGGTGGCTACACCTTC
CASSYNLMAPGGYTF